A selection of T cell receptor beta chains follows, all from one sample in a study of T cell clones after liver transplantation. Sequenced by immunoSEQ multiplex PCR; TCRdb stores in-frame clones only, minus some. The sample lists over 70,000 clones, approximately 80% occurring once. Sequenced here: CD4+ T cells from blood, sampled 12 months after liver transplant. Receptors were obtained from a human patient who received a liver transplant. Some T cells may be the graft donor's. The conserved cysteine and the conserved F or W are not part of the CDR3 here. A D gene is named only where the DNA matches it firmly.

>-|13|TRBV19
ASSPPRTVNTEAF
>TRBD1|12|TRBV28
ASQPGQPYQPQH
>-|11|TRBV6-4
ASSLGPGETQY
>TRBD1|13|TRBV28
ASRIDRGQNYGYT
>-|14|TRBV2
ASSVPRRGGEYGYT
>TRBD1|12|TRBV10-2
ASSMTGVDYGYT
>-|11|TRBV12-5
ASGLPRGQPQH
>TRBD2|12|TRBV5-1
ASSLTSAHNEQF
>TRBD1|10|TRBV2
ASSRTGYEQY
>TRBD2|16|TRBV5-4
ASSTPGLARSSYNEQF